These T cell receptor beta chains were read from a single sample in a study of blood T cell repertoires in COVID-19. The repertoire was sequenced with immunoSEQ multiplex PCR; TCRdb's copy has only in-frame clones and lacks some. The table records around 300,000 clones, 80% to 90% of them present only once. Sequencing used peripheral blood. The origin of the receptors is a young man with active or convalescent COVID-19. The CDR3 runs from the conserved cysteine through the conserved F or W.

CDR3: CAISEPRQGLDEAFF; J: TRBJ1-1; V: TRBV10-3
CDR3: CASSLDSGPSYGYTF; J: TRBJ1-2; V: TRBV7-2
CDR3: CAINRQGANTEAFF; J: TRBJ1-1; V: TRBV10-3
CDR3: CASSLGLGQPQHF; J: TRBJ1-5; V: TRBV11-1
CDR3: CASSFDRLGNTIYF; J: TRBJ1-3; V: TRBV28
CDR3: CASSALRGDEQFF; J: TRBJ2-1; V: TRBV4-3
CDR3: CASSLRQNTEAFF; J: TRBJ1-1; V: TRBV7-2
CDR3: CASRLDRGDQYF; J: TRBJ2-4; V: TRBV6-5
CDR3: CASTRRDRGNTIYF; J: TRBJ1-3; V: TRBV28
CDR3: CASSTGQGLNTEAFF; J: TRBJ1-1; V: TRBV6-6
CDR3: CASSPYRGSDTEAFF; J: TRBJ1-1; V: TRBV5-1
CDR3: CASSPSSVPYEQYF; J: TRBJ2-7; V: TRBV6-5
CDR3: CASNPLDSGGDTQYF; J: TRBJ2-3; V: TRBV19
CDR3: CASSLASGMGPQHF; J: TRBJ1-5; V: TRBV5-6
CDR3: CASSIDTVYNEQFF; J: TRBJ2-1; V: TRBV19
CDR3: CASKRGTGEIGELFF; J: TRBJ2-2; V: TRBV6-5
CDR3: CASSWKQGTGELFF; J: TRBJ2-2; V: TRBV11-3
CDR3: CASSMSTGGNQPQHF; J: TRBJ1-5; V: TRBV19
CDR3: CASSLGWKETQYF; J: TRBJ2-5; V: TRBV7-2
CDR3: CASSPSPLAGKETQYF; J: TRBJ2-5; V: TRBV9
CDR3: CASGLGTSGFGTEAFF; J: TRBJ1-1; V: TRBV12-5
CDR3: CASSISNQPQHF; J: TRBJ1-5; V: TRBV28
CDR3: CAWSVRAFSSYEQYF; J: TRBJ2-7; V: TRBV30
CDR3: CASTSGNTAFEQFF; J: TRBJ2-1; V: TRBV25-1
CDR3: CASSYRSFPIYGYTF; J: TRBJ1-2; V: TRBV6-5
CDR3: CASRGQGSNYGYTF; J: TRBJ1-2; V: TRBV3-1/TRBV3-2
CDR3: CASSFGQGAPLDTQYF; J: TRBJ2-3; V: TRBV5-1
CDR3: CASNQGQNQETQYF; J: TRBJ2-5; V: TRBV5-1
CDR3: CASSPSALSADTQYF; J: TRBJ2-3; V: TRBV7-7
CDR3: CASSYWEGTGELFF; J: TRBJ2-2; V: TRBV6-5
CDR3: CASSRHREEFSF; J: TRBJ1-2; V: TRBV19
CDR3: CASTLLGGYTMNTEAFF; J: TRBJ1-1; V: TRBV7-8
CDR3: CASSLGGGESDEQYF; J: TRBJ2-7; V: TRBV5-1
CDR3: CASSLGQEIGYTF; J: TRBJ1-2; V: TRBV28
CDR3: CATSDFPLAGGPRGEQFF; J: TRBJ2-1; V: TRBV24-1
CDR3: CASDRRLAGYYEQYF; J: TRBJ2-7; V: TRBV6-5
CDR3: CASSPTGAGIGNTIYF; J: TRBJ1-3; V: TRBV5-1
CDR3: CASSLSGADEAFF; J: TRBJ1-1; V: TRBV11-3
CDR3: CASSRQRLVGEQFF; J: TRBJ2-1; V: TRBV19
CDR3: CASSQGPSPTDTQYF; J: TRBJ2-3; V: TRBV4-2
CDR3: CASSTQGNNQPQHF; J: TRBJ1-5; V: TRBV19
CDR3: CASSTIPAGAYEQYF; J: TRBJ2-7; V: TRBV19
CDR3: CASSFPTGGMKPQHF; J: TRBJ1-5; V: TRBV28
CDR3: CAWSVGGFGYGYTF; J: TRBJ1-2; V: TRBV30
CDR3: CASSLTAYEQYF; J: TRBJ2-7; V: TRBV5-6
CDR3: CASSPYEGTGGQPQHF; J: TRBJ1-5; V: TRBV25-1